This TCR beta chain derives from a study of blood T cell repertoires in COVID-19. In the study overall: From T cells, B-cell-depleted T cells, or PBMCs came the material, which was cDNA or gDNA.

Sequenced by immunoSEQ multiplex PCR; TCRdb stores in-frame clones only, minus some. The sample has about 300,000 clones, 85% seen once. Clinical histories supplied by participants themselves formed the basis of cohort assignment. Exposed enrollees encountered a COVID-19 case at some point within 2 weeks before study entry. Germline loops: CDR1 MDHEN, CDR2 SYDVKM. The trim removed 5 bases at V and 6 bases at J, leaving 11 bases unmatched. The CDR3 extends over 16 amino acids. The J gene is TRBJ2-3, the V gene TRBV28; 10 bases are a match to TRBD2. Sequenced sample: PBMCs or T cells enriched from blood (not recorded which). The sequence derives from a woman in her twenties or thirties who had been exposed to COVID-19. CDR3 amino acids: CASSHPSGGSWDTQYF. In DNA form, the CDR3 reads TGTGCCAGCAGTCATCCTAGCGGGGGATCCTGGGATACGCAGTATTTT.